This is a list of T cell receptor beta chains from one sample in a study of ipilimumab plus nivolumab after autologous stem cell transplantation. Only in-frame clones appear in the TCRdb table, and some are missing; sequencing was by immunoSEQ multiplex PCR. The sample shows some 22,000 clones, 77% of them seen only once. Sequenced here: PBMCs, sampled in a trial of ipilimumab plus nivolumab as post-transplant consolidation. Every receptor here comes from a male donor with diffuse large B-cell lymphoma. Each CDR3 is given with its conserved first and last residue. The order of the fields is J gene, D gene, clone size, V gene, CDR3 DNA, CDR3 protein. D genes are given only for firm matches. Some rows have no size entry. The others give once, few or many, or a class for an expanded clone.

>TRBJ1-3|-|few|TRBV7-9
TGTGCCAGCAGCTTAGAAGGTGGAAACACCATATATTTT
CASSLEGGNTIYF
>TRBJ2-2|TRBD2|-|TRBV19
TGTGCCAGTGGTTCGGGGGGGTACACCGGGGAGCTGTTTTTT
CASGSGGYTGELFF
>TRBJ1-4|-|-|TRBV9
TGTGCCAGCAGCGTAACAGTAACTAATGAAAAACTGTTTTTT
CASSVTVTNEKLFF
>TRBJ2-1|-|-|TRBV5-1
TGCGCCAGCAGTTTAGAAGGGGGCTCCTACAATGAGCAGTTCTTC
CASSLEGGSYNEQFF
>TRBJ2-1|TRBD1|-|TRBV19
TGTGCCAGTACCGACAGGGGTGGCAATGAGCAGTTCTTC
CASTDRGGNEQFF
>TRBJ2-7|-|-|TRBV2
TGTGCCAGCAGTGGTCTACAGGGTTATCACGAGCAGTACTTC
CASSGLQGYHEQYF
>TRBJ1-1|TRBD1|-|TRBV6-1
TGTGCCAGCGCGACAGGGGGCTATACTGAAGCTTTCTTT
CASATGGYTEAFF
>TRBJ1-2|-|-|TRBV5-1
TGCGCCAGCAGCGACGGGGGATTGAATGGCTACACCTTC
CASSDGGLNGYTF
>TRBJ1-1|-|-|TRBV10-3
TGTGCCATCAGTGAGTGGGGCGGTCAGGAGATGGCTGAAGCTTTCTTT
CAISEWGGQEMAEAFF
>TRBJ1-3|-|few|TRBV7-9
TGTGCCAGCAGCTTCAGTGTAGCTGGAAACACCATATATTTT
CASSFSVAGNTIYF
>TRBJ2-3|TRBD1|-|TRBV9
TGTGCCAGCAGCGTGGGGACAGGGGTTGCGGATACGCAGTATTTT
CASSVGTGVADTQYF
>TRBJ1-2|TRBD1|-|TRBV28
TGTGCCAGCAGTTTAATAGGACAGGAGGGTTTTTACTATGGCTACACCTTC
CASSLIGQEGFYYGYTF
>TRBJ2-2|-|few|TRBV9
TGTGCCAGCAGCGTAACGACAGTCCCCGGGGAGCTGTTTTTT
CASSVTTVPGELFF
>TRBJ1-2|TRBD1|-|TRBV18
TGTGCCAGCTCACCTAGGACAGGGAACTATGGCTACACCTTC
CASSPRTGNYGYTF
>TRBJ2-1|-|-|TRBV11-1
TGTGCCAGCAGCGGTTTCGGGGGGCACAATGAGCAGTTCTTC
CASSGFGGHNEQFF
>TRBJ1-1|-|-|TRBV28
TGTGCCAGCATGGAGGGGTTGAACACTGAAGCTTTCTTT
CASMEGLNTEAFF
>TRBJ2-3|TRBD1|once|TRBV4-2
TGTGCCAGCAGCCAAGATCGAGGACAGGGGATTAGAGATACGCAGTATTTT
CASSQDRGQGIRDTQYF
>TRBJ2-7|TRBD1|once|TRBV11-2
TGTGCCAGCAGCCGCGAACAGGGGCCTTACTACGAGCAGTACTTC
CASSREQGPYYEQYF
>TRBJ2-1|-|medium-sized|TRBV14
TGTGCCAGCAGCCAAGAGAACAGAAATGAGCAGTTCTTC
CASSQENRNEQFF
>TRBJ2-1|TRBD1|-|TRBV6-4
TGTGCCAGCAGTGACCAGGGGGTAAGTGATGAGCAGTTCTTC
CASSDQGVSDEQFF
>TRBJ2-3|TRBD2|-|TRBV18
TGTGCCAGCTCTCCTAGCGGGGGGAACACAGATACGCAGTATTTT
CASSPSGGNTDTQYF
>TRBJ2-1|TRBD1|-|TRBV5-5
TGTGCCAGCAGCCCGGGACAGGGGGCGCGGGGGGCCTACAATGAGCAGTTCTTC
CASSPGQGARGAYNEQFF
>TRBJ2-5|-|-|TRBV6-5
TGTGCCAGCAGTTATTCCGATGGGGAGACCCAGTACTTC
CASSYSDGETQYF
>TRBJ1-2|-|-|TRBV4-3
TGCGCCAGCAGCCAAGACTCGGGCAGCAGGGGTTTTTATGGCTACACCTTC
CASSQDSGSRGFYGYTF
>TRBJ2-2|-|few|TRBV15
TGTGCCACCAGCAGAAACCAGGGGCAGGGGGAGCTGTTTTTT
CATSRNQGQGELFF
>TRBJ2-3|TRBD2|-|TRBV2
TGTGCCTCCCGGGGGGGGAGCACAGATACGCAGTATTTT
CASRGGSTDTQYF
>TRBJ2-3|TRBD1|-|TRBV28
TGTGCCAGCAGTTCTCTCCGGGACAGGGGGTCGGGCACAGATACGCAGTATTTT
CASSSLRDRGSGTDTQYF
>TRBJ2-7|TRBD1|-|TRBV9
TGTGCCAGCAGCATCACACCGGGACAGGGTGTGGACGAGCAGTACTTC
CASSITPGQGVDEQYF
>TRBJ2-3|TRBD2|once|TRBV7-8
TGTGCCAGCAGCTCCAACAGCGGGGCGCCTGTTCCGCAGTATTTT
CASSSNSGAPVPQYF
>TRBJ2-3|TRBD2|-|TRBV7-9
TGTGCCAGCAGCTCGTCCCTAGCGGGGGGTGGGAGCACAGATACGCAGTATTTT
CASSSSLAGGGSTDTQYF
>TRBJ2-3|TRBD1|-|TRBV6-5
TGTGCCAGCAGTTACTCGGCAGGGGGACCCACAGATACGCAGTATTTT
CASSYSAGGPTDTQYF
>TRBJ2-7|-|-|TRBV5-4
TGTGCCAGCAGCTTGCGATACGAGCAGTACTTC
CASSLRYEQYF
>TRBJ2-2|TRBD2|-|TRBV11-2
TGTGCCAGCAGCTCCAGGCTAGCGGTGAACACCGGGGAGCTGTTTTTT
CASSSRLAVNTGELFF
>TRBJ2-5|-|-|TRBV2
TGTGCCAGCACCGAACTAGGGGGGGTTACACAAGAGACCCAGTACTTC
CASTELGGVTQETQYF
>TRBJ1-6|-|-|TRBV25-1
TGTGCCAGCGGCCAGGGAAATAATTCACCCCTCCACTTT
CASGQGNNSPLHF
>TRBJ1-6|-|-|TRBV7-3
TGTGCCAGCAGCTTCGGACCTCCAAATTCACCCCTCCACTTT
CASSFGPPNSPLHF
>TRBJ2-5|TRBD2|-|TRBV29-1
TGCAGCGTTGAAGGGGGGGGACTAGAGACCCAGTACTTC
CSVEGGGLETQYF
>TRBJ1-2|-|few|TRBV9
TGTGCCAGCAGCCCTCGGGCCGGGTCGAACTATGGCTACACCTTC
CASSPRAGSNYGYTF
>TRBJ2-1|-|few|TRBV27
TGTGCCAGCAGTTTAAAGGCAGGAGGATTCGGTGAGCAGTTCTTC
CASSLKAGGFGEQFF
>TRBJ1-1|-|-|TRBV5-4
TGTGCCAGCAGCTGGGGTCCCGGGACACTGGGCACTGAAGCTTTCTTT
CASSWGPGTLGTEAFF
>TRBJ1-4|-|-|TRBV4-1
TGCGCCAGCAGATCCCAGGGTTTAACTAATGAAAAACTGTTTTTT
CASRSQGLTNEKLFF
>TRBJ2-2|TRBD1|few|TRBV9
TGTGCCAGCAGCCTCCGGACAGGGGAAGTGGCCGGGGAGCTGTTTTTT
CASSLRTGEVAGELFF
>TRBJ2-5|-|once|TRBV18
TGTGCCAGCTCAAATCAAGAGACCCAGTACTTC
CASSNQETQYF
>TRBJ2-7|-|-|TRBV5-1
TGCGCCAGCAGCGACACAGGGGGTAGGGGGGGTGAGCAGTACTTC
CASSDTGGRGGEQYF
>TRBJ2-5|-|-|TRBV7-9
TGTGCCAGCAGCTTTAAGGAGACCCAGTACTTC
CASSFKETQYF